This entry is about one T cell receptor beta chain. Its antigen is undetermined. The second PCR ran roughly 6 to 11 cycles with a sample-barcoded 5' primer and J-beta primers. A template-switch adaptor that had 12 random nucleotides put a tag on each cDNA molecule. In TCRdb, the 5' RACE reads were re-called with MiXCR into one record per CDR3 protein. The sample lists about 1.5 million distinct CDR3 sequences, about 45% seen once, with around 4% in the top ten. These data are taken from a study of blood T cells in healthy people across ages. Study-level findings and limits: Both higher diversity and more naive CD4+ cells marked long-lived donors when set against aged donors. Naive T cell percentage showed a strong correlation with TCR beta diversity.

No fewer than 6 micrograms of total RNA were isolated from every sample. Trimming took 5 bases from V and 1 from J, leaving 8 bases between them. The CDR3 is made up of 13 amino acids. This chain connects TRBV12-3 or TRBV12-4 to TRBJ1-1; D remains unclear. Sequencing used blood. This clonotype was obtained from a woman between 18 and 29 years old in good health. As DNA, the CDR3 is TGTGCCAGCAGTCCAATGTCGAACACTGAAGCTTTCTTT. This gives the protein CASSPMSNTEAFF.